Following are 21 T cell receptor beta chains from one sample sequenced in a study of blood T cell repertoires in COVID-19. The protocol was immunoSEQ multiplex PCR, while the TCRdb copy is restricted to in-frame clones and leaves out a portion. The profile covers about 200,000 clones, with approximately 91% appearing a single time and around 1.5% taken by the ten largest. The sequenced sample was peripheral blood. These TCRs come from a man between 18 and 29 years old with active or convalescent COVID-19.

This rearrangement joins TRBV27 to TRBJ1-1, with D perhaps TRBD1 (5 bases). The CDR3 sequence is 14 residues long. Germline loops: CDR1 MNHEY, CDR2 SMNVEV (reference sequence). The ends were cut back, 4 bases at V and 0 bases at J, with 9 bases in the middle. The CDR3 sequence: CASSSLGLNTEAFF. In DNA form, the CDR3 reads TGTGCCAGCAGTTCGTTGGGGCTGAACACTGAAGCTTTCTTT.

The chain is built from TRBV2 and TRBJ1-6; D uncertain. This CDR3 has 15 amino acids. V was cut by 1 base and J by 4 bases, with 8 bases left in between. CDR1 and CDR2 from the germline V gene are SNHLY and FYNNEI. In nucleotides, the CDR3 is TGTGCCAGCAGTGAAGTCCAGGATTATAATTCACCCCTCCACTTT. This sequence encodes CASSEVQDYNSPLHF.

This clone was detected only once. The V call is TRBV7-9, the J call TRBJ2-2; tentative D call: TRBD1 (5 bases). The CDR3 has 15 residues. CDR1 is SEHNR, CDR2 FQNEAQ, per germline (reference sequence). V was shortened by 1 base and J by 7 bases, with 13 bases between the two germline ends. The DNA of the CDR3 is TGTGCCAGCAGCTTAGTAGGGGCAATCGTCGGGGAGCTGTTTTTT. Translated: CASSLVGAIVGELFF.

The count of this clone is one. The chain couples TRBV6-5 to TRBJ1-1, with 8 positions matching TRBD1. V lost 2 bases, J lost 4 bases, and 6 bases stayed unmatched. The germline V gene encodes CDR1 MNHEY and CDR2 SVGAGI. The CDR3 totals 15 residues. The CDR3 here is CASSYADRGTTEAFF. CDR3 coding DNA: TGTGCCAGCAGTTACGCAGACAGGGGTACCACTGAAGCTTTCTTT.

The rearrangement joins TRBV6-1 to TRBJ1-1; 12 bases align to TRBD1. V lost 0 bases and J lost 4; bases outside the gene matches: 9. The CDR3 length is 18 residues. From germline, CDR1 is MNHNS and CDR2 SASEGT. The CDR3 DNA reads TGTGCCAGCAGTGAAGCGATGGGACAGGGGGCTTGGAGCACTGAAGCTTTCTTT. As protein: CASSEAMGQGAWSTEAFF.

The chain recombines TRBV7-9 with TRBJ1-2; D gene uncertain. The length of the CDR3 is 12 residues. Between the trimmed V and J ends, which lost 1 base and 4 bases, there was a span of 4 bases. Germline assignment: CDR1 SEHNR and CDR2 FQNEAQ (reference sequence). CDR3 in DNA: TGTGCCAGCAGCTTAGACTCCTATGGCTACACCTTC. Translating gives CASSLDSYGYTF.

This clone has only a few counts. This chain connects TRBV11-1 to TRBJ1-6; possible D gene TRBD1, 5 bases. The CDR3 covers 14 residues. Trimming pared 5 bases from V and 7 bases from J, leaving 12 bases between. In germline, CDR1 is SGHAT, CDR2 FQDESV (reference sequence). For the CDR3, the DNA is TGTGCCAGCAGCCGCTCAGGGAACAATTCACCCCTCCACTTT. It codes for CASSRSGNNSPLHF.

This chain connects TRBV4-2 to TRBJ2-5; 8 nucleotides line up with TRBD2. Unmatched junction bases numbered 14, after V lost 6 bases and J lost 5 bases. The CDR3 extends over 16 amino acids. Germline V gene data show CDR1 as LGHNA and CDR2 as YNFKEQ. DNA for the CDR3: TGTGCCAGCAGTCCCTCCCCAGCGGGAGTTGGTGAGACCCAGTACTTC. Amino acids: CASSPSPAGVGETQYF.

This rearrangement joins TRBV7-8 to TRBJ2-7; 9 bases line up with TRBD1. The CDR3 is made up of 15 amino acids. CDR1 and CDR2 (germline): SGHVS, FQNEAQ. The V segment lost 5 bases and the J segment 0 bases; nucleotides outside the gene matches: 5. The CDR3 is CASSPGQGFSYEQYF. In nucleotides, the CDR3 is TGTGCCAGCAGCCCCGGACAGGGGTTCTCCTACGAGCAGTACTTC. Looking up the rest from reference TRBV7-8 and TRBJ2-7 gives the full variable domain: GAGVSQSPRYKVAKRGQDVALRCDPISGHVSLFWYQQALGQGPEFLTYFQNEAQLDKSGLPSDRFFAERPEGSVSTLKIQRTQQEDSAVYLCASSPGQGFSYEQYFGPGTRLTVT.

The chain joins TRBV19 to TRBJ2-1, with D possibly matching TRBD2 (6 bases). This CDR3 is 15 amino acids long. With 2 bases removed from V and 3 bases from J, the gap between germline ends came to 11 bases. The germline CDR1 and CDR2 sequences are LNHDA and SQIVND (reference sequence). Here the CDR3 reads CASSISTGDYNEQFF. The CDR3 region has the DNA TGTGCCAGTAGTATATCCACGGGGGACTACAATGAGCAGTTCTTC. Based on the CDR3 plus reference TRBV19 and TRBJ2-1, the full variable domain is DGGITQSPKYLFRKEGQNVTLSCEQNLNHDAMYWYRQDPGQGLRLIYYSQIVNDFQKGDIAEGYSVSREKKESFPLTVTSAQKNPTAFYLCASSISTGDYNEQFFGPGTRLTVL.

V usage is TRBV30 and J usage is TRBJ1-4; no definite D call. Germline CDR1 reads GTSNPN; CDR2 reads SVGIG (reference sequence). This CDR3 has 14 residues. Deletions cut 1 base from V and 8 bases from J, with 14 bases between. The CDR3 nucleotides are TGTGCCTGGAGTGACACGGCATCGGGGGAAAAACTGTTTTTT. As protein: CAWSDTASGEKLFF.

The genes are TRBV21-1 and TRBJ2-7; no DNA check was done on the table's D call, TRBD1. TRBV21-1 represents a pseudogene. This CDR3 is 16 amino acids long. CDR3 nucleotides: TGTGCCAGCAGGATTAAAACGGGACACAACAACTACGAGCAGTACTTC. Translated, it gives CASRIKTGHNNYEQYF.

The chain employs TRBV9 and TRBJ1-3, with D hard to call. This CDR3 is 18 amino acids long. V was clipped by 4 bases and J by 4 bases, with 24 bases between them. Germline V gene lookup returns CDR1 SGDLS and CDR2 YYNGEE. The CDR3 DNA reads TGTGCCAGCAGCATTGGAGAGTGGTCGGGGAAAAGAGGAAACACCATATATTTT. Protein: CASSIGEWSGKRGNTIYF.

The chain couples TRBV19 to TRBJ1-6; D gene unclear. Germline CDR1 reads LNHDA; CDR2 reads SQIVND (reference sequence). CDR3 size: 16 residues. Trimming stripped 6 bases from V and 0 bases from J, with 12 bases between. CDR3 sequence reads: CASSRTLSSYNSPLHF. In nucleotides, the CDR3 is TGTGCCAGTAGCCGAACTCTGAGCTCCTATAATTCACCCCTCCACTTT. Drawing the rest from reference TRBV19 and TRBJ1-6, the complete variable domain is DGGITQSPKYLFRKEGQNVTLSCEQNLNHDAMYWYRQDPGQGLRLIYYSQIVNDFQKGDIAEGYSVSREKKESFPLTVTSAQKNPTAFYLCASSRTLSSYNSPLHFGNGTRLTVT.

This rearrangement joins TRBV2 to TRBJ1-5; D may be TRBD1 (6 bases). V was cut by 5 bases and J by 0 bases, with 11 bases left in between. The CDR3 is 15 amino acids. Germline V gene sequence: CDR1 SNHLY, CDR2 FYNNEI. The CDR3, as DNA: TGTGCCAGCAGTTCGGACAGCAATAGCAATCAGCCCCAGCATTTT. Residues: CASSSDSNSNQPQHF.

CDR3 region: CASSHLSGTGNEQFF. The CDR3 nucleotides read TGTGCCAGCAGTCACCTTAGCGGGACCGGGAATGAGCAGTTCTTC. The rearrangement joins TRBV6-2 or TRBV6-3 to TRBJ2-1, with 8 bases matching TRBD2. V shed 5 bases and J 7 bases; nucleotides not matched to a gene: 10. This CDR3 has 15 amino acids. Germline-derived CDR1 and CDR2 are MNHEY and SVGEGT.

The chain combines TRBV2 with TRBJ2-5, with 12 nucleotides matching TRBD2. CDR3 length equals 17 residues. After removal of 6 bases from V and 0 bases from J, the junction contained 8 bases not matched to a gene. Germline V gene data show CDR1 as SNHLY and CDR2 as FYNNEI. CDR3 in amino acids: CASSATSGGLYQETQYF. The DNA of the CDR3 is TGTGCCAGCAGCGCCACTAGCGGGGGGCTGTACCAAGAGACCCAGTACTTC.

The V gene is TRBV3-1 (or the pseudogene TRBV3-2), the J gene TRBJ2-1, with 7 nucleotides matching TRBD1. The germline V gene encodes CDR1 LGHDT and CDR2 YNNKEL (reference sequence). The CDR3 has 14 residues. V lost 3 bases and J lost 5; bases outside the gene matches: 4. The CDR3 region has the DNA TGTGCCAGCAGCCATGCTGACAGGGACAATGAGCAGTTCTTC. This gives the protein CASSHADRDNEQFF.

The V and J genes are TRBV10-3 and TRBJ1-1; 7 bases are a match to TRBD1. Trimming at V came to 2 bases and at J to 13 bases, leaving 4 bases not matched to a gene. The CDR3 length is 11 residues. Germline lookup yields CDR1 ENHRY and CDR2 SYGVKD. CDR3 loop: CAISEGTVGFF. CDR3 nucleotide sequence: TGTGCCATCAGTGAGGGGACAGTGGGTTTCTTT.

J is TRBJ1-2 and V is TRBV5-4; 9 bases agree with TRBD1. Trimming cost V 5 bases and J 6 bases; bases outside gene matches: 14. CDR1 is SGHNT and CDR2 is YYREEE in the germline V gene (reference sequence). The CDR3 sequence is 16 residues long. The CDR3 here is CASSSNTGTGWDGYTF. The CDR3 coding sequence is TGTGCCAGCAGTTCTAATACCGGGACAGGGTGGGATGGCTACACCTTC.

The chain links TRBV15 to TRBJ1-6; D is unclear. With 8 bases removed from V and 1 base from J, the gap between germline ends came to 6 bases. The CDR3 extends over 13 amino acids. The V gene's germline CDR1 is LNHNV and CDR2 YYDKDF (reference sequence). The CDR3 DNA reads TGTGCCACCTCACAGTCCTATAATTCACCCCTCCACTTT. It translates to CATSQSYNSPLHF.